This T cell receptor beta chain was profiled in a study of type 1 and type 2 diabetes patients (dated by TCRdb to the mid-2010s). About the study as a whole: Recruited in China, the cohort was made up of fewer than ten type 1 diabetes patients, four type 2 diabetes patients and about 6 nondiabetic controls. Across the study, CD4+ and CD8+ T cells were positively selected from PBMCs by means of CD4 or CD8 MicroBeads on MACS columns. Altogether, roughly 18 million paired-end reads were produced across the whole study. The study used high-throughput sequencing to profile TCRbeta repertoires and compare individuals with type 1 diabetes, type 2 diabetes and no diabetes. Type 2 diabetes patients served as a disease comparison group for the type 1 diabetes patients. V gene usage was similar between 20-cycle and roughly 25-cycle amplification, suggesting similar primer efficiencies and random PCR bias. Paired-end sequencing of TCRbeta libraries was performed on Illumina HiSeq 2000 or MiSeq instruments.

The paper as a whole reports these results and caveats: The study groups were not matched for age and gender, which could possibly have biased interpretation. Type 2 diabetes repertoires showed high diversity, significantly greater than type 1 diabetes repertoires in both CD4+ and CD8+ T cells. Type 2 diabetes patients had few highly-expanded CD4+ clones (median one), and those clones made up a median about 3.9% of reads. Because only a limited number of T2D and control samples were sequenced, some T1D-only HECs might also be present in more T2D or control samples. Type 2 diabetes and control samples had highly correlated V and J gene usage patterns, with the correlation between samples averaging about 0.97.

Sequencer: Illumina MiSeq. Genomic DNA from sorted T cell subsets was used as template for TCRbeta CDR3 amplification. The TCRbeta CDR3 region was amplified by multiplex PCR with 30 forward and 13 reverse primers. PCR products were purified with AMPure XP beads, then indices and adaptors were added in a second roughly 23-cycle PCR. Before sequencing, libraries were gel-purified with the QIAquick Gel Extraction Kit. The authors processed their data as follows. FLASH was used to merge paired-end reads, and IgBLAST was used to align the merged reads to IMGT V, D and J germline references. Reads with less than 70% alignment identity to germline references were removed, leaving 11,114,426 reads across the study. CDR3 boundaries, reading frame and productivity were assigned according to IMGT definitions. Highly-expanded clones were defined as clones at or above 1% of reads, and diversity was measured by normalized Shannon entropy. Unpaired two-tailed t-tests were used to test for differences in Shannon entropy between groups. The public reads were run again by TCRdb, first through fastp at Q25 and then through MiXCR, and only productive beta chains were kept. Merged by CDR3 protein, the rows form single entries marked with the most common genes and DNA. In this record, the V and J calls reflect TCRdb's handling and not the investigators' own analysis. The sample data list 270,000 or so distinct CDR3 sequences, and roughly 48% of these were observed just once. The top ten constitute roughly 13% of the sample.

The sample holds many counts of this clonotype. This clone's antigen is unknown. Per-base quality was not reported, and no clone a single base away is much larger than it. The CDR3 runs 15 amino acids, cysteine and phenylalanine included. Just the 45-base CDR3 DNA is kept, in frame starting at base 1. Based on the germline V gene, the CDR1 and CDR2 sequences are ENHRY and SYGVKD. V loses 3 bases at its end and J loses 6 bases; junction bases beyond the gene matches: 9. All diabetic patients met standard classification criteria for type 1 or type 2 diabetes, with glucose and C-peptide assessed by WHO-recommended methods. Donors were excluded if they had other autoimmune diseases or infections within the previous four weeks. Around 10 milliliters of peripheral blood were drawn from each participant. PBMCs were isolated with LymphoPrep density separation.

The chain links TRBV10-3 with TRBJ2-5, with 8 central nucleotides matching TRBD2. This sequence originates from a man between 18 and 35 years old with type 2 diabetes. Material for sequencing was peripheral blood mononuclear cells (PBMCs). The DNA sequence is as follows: TGTGCCATCAGTGAAAGGAGCGGGAGTTTTAAGACCCAGTACTTC. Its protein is CAISERSGSFKTQYF.